The 16 T cell receptor beta chains presented below share a single source sample, sequenced in a study of beta chain features in type 1 diabetes. Study observations and caveats: Across all four CD4+ subsets, people with type 1 diabetes showed modestly shorter TCRB CDR3s.

No cognate antigen is known for these TCRs. All of the isolated RNA was reverse transcribed, so expressed TCRB transcripts were sequenced. The protocol was immunoSEQ multiplex PCR, while the TCRdb copy is restricted to in-frame clones and leaves out a portion. The data contain 250,000 or so clones, about 15% of them singletons. What was sequenced was naive CD4+ T cells from blood. These receptors all come from a man aged 25 to 45 with type 1 diabetes.

The chain carries TRBV11-2 and TRBJ1-3; D not certain. V gave up 3 bases and J gave up 2 bases, with 11 bases separating them. The CDR3 length is 15 residues. CDR1 is SGHAT, CDR2 FQNNGV, per germline. CDR3 protein: CASSFLSGTGNTIYF. The CDR3, as DNA: TGTGCCAGCAGCTTCCTCTCCGGGACTGGAAACACCATATATTTT.

The J gene is TRBJ2-7, the V gene TRBV7-2, with 12 positions matching TRBD1. Germline-derived CDR1 and CDR2 are SGHTA and FQGNSA. Unmatched junction bases numbered 12, after V lost 5 bases and J lost 7 bases. This CDR3 region has 16 residues. Here the CDR3 DNA reads TGTGCCAGCAGCCGGGGACAGGGGGCCCTTAGGGGAGAGCAGTACTTC. Its protein product is CASSRGQGALRGEQYF.

This clone was observed a handful of times. The chain combines TRBV6-5 with TRBJ2-3; 12 bases are shared with TRBD2. The CDR3 covers 15 residues. J gave up 3 bases and V 5 bases, and 3 bases lay outside the gene matches. From germline, CDR1 is MNHEY and CDR2 SVGAGI. CDR3 DNA sequence: TGTGCCAGCAGTCGTACTAGCGGGGGGACAGATACGCAGTATTTT. It is translated as CASSRTSGGTDTQYF.

This clone was counted a few times. The V gene is TRBV6-6, the J gene TRBJ1-5; a possible D gene is TRBD1 (5 bases). V was clipped by 4 bases and J by 7 bases, with 8 bases between them. The CDR3 covers 12 residues. Germline CDR1 reads MNHNY; CDR2 reads SVGAGI (reference sequence). CDR3: CASSSGGQPQHF. CDR3 sequence (DNA): TGTGCCAGCAGTTCCGGGGGACAGCCCCAGCATTTT.

The V and J genes are TRBV7-9 and TRBJ2-3; TRBD2 is a possible D gene (5 bases). The CDR3 runs 14 residues. Deletions cut 6 bases from V and 6 bases from J, with 16 bases between. The germline V gene has CDR1 SEHNR and CDR2 FQNEAQ (reference sequence). This CDR3 reads CASRPRESIDTQYF. The CDR3 nucleotides are TGTGCCAGCAGACCGAGGGAGTCTATCGATACGCAGTATTTT.

The chain uses TRBV5-1 and TRBJ2-7; 9 nucleotides line up with TRBD1. CDR1 and CDR2 from the germline V gene are SGHRS and YFSETQ. The CDR3 has 14 amino acids. J gave up 7 bases and V 1 base, and 6 bases lay outside the gene matches. This CDR3 is CASSLMGQGSEQYF. The CDR3 DNA reads as TGCGCCAGCAGCTTGATGGGACAGGGTTCGGAGCAGTACTTC.

This clone has just a few counts. V usage is TRBV21-1 and J usage is TRBJ2-1; the D call TRBD2 from the table was never checked on the DNA. TRBV21-1 is listed as a pseudogene. This CDR3 has 16 amino acids. CDR3 sequence: CASSKTWRESMDEQFF. For the CDR3, the DNA is TGTGCCAGCAGCAAAACTTGGCGGGAGAGTATGGATGAGCAGTTCTTC.

This clone came up a few times. The chain links TRBV7-9 to TRBJ2-2, with D possibly TRBD1 on 6 matching bases. Germline V gene sequence: CDR1 SEHNR, CDR2 FQNEAQ (reference sequence). The V end was cut by 1 base, the J end by 6 bases, with 12 bases between. CDR3 length: 15 residues. CDR3 nucleotides: TGTGCCAGCAGCTTAGGAATACAGGGTCCCGGGGAGCTGTTTTTT. It is translated as CASSLGIQGPGELFF. Full variable domain (outside the CDR3, taken from reference TRBV7-9 and TRBJ2-2): DTGVSQNPRHKITKRGQNVTFRCDPISEHNRLYWYRQTLGQGPEFLTYFQNEAQLEKSRLLSDRFSAERPKGSFSTLEIQRTEQGDSAMYLCASSLGIQGPGELFFGEGSRLTVL.

This chain joins TRBV7-9 and TRBJ1-1, with D perhaps TRBD1 (5 bases). This CDR3 has 13 amino acids. The ends were cut back, 5 bases at V and 8 bases at J, with 15 bases in the middle. Germline V gene sequence: CDR1 SEHNR, CDR2 FQNEAQ (reference sequence). CDR3 region: CASSQIDSHEAFF. The CDR3 nucleotides read TGTGCCAGCAGCCAGATTGACAGTCACGAAGCTTTCTTT.

This clone showed up just a few times. This chain connects TRBV10-2 to TRBJ2-5, with a possible D match to TRBD2 (5 bases). Between the trimmed V and J ends, which lost 8 bases and 5 bases, there was a span of 12 bases. The CDR3 totals 12 residues. Germline V gene lookup returns CDR1 WSHSY and CDR2 SAAADI. In DNA form, the CDR3 reads TGCGCCAGCGGGAGCGGCCCCGAGACCCAGTACTTC. Translated, it gives CASGSGPETQYF.

Only a few counts were recorded for this clone. V and J are TRBV11-3 and TRBJ2-3; 11 nucleotides align to TRBD2. CDR1 is SGHNT and CDR2 is YENEEA in the germline V gene. This CDR3 comprises 16 residues. The junction had 11 bases not matched to a gene; V was cut back by 7 bases and J by 5 bases. CDR3 sequence: CASTHVLAGGGDTQYF. CDR3 coding DNA: TGTGCCAGCACCCACGTCCTAGCGGGGGGAGGAGATACGCAGTATTTT.

This clone was detected only a few times. The J gene is TRBJ2-1, the V gene TRBV29-1, with 8 bases lining up with TRBD2. The CDR3 is 16 residues long. V trimming: 3 bases; J trimming: 0 bases; junction bases outside the gene matches: 7. The germline gives CDR1 SQVTM, CDR2 ANQGSEA. The CDR3 DNA reads as TGCAGCGTTGACTCTGCGGGAGGCCTCTCCTACAATGAGCAGTTCTTC. The encoded protein is CSVDSAGGLSYNEQFF.

V is TRBV11-3 and J is TRBJ2-5, with TRBD1 as a possible D gene (5 bases). Trimming removed 6 bases from V and 4 bases from J, with 15 bases in between. The CDR3 is 14 amino acids. Germline CDR1 reads SGHNT; CDR2 reads YENEEA. The CDR3 is CASSPGNWVETQYF. CDR3 in DNA: TGTGCCAGCAGTCCAGGGAATTGGGTAGAGACCCAGTACTTC.

The count of this clone is one. This chain links TRBV7-2 with TRBJ2-4, with 10 bases lining up with TRBD1. Germline assignment: CDR1 SGHTA and CDR2 FQGNSA. The CDR3 extends over 16 amino acids. V dropped 1 base and J dropped 0; count of bases not matched to a gene: 0. DNA for the CDR3: TGTGCCAGCAGCTTAGGGGACAGGGGAGCCAAAAACATTCAGTACTTC. Translated: CASSLGDRGAKNIQYF.

This clone was picked up a small number of times. The chain links TRBV2 to TRBJ2-7; 10 bases match TRBD1. The CDR3 is 14 amino acids. V was pared by 6 bases and J by 2 bases, with 4 bases of the junction left unmatched. Germline CDR1 reads SNHLY; CDR2 reads FYNNEI. Here the CDR3 DNA reads TGTGCCAGCAGCGCCGGGACAGGGGCCTACGAGCAGTACTTC. Amino acids: CASSAGTGAYEQYF. The full variable domain, its missing parts supplied by reference TRBV2 and TRBJ2-7, is EPEVTQTPSHQVTQMGQEVILRCVPISNHLYFYWYRQILGQKVEFLVSFYNNEISEKSEIFDDQFSVERPDGSNFTLKIRSTKLEDSAMYFCASSAGTGAYEQYFGPGTRLTVT.

This clone was observed a few times. The chain uses TRBV10-3 and TRBJ1-2, with D tentatively TRBD1 (5 bases). The CDR3 covers 13 residues. The germline V and J ends were trimmed by 8 bases and 2 bases, with 12 bases remaining between them. Per germline, CDR1 ENHRY and CDR2 SYGVKD. The CDR3 is CAIWREGNYGYTF. CDR3 DNA sequence: TGTGCCATCTGGAGGGAGGGGAACTATGGCTACACCTTC.